The 18 T cell receptor beta chains presented below share a single source sample, sequenced in a study of blood T cell repertoires in COVID-19. Here immunoSEQ multiplex PCR was the method, and the copy in TCRdb shows in-frame clones only, minus some. The table shows fewer than 350,000 clones, with 85% to 90% occurring only once. Input material: PBMCs or T cells enriched from blood (not recorded which). The receptors come from a woman in her sixties in a cohort exposed to, infected with or recovered from COVID-19 (not recorded which).

This clone was observed a few times. This chain's CDR3 is CASSEQGASNTEAFF. CDR3 DNA sequence: TGCGCCAGCAGCGAACAGGGTGCGTCGAACACTGAAGCTTTCTTT. V gene TRBV5-1 combines with J gene TRBJ1-1, with D possibly matching TRBD1 (6 bases). The germline V and J ends were trimmed by 4 bases and 1 base, with 14 bases remaining between them. This CDR3 region has 15 residues. Germline V gene lookup returns CDR1 SGHRS and CDR2 YFSETQ.

The V and J genes are TRBV5-1 and TRBJ2-5, with 7 bases aligning to TRBD1. The CDR3 runs 16 residues. CDR1 is SGHRS, CDR2 YFSETQ, per germline. The J segment lost 2 bases and the V segment lost 4 bases, leaving 11 bases of the junction unmatched. Here the CDR3 reads CASSAQGSVGQETQYF. In nucleotides, the CDR3 is TGCGCCAGCAGCGCACAGGGGAGTGTCGGGCAAGAGACCCAGTACTTC.

The rearrangement joins TRBV6-5 to TRBJ1-3; D is possibly TRBD1 (5 bases). Looked up from germline, CDR1 is MNHEY and CDR2 is SVGAGI. The CDR3 runs 15 residues. The V end was cut by 6 bases, the J end by 2 bases, with 14 bases between. For the CDR3, the DNA is TGTGCCAGCAGGGCGACAGCCGCCCCTGGAAACACCATATATTTT. It translates to CASRATAAPGNTIYF.

V usage is TRBV9 and J usage is TRBJ2-1, with 15 bases identical to TRBD2. The CDR3 has 15 amino acids. V shed 3 bases, J shed 6 bases, and the junction held 1 base outside the gene matches. CDR1 and CDR2 (germline): SGDLS, YYNGEE. CDR3 in amino acids: CASSGGLAGGNEQFF. CDR3 bases: TGTGCCAGCAGCGGGGGACTAGCGGGAGGCAATGAGCAGTTCTTC.

The V call is TRBV24-1, the J call TRBJ2-1; TRBD2 agrees at 12 bases. This CDR3 contains 19 residues. Trimming at V came to 3 bases and at J to 2 bases, leaving 10 bases not matched to a gene. In germline, CDR1 is KGHDR, CDR2 SFDVKD. In DNA, the CDR3 is TGTGCCACCAGTGATCCGAGCCAGACTAGCGGGAGACCCTACAATGAGCAGTTCTTC. Protein product: CATSDPSQTSGRPYNEQFF.

This chain uses TRBV6-5 with TRBJ2-3; no clear D. CDR1 and CDR2 from the germline V gene are MNHEY and SVGAGI. The CDR3 runs to 13 residues. V was shortened by 7 bases and J by 6 bases, with 14 bases between the two germline ends. CDR3: CASMPAGVDTQYF. CDR3 in DNA: TGTGCCAGCATGCCGGCTGGAGTCGATACGCAGTATTTT.

The chain couples TRBV27 to TRBJ2-1; 9 bases are shared with TRBD2. Germline CDR1 MNHEY, CDR2 SMNVEV (reference sequence). Germline trimming cut 6 bases from V and 4 bases from J; bases unmatched to any gene: 7. This CDR3 comprises 15 residues. This CDR3 reads CASSALAGVYNEQFF. DNA of the CDR3: TGTGCCAGCAGCGCATTAGCGGGAGTGTACAATGAGCAGTTCTTC.

The chain carries TRBV29-1 and TRBJ2-4, with D perhaps matching TRBD2 (6 bases). The CDR3 is 15 amino acids. Per germline, CDR1 SQVTM and CDR2 ANQGSEA. Trimming removed 4 bases from V and 0 bases from J, with 13 bases in between. CDR3: CSVAEGSIAKNIQYF. In DNA form, the CDR3 reads TGCAGCGTTGCGGAGGGGTCCATAGCCAAAAACATTCAGTACTTC.

This clone was seen only a few times. The chain is built from TRBV6-1 and TRBJ1-2; TRBD1 agrees at 8 bases. The CDR3 runs to 15 residues. Germline CDR1 and CDR2: MNHNS and SASEGT. The V and J ends lost 0 bases and 4 bases, in that order; junction bases with no gene match: 4. CDR3 region: CASSEALDRVYGYTF. CDR3 nucleotide sequence: TGTGCCAGCAGTGAAGCGCTGGACAGGGTCTATGGCTACACCTTC.

This clone was seen once. The rearrangement links TRBV5-1 to TRBJ1-1; 7 bases agree with TRBD1. This CDR3 contains 12 residues. J lost 1 base, V lost 10 bases, and 4 bases had no gene match. The germline V gene has CDR1 SGHRS and CDR2 YFSETQ. The CDR3 is CASRQGNTEAFF. The CDR3 DNA reads as TGCGCCTCACGACAGGGGAACACTGAAGCTTTCTTT.

The chain uses TRBV9 and TRBJ1-3; D ambiguous. V lost 0 bases and J lost 0, with 10 bases in between. The length of the CDR3 is 16 residues. From germline, CDR1 is SGDLS and CDR2 YYNGEE. CDR3 sequence: CASSVGQVRSGNTIYF. In DNA, the CDR3 is TGTGCCAGCAGCGTAGGTCAGGTGCGCTCTGGAAACACCATATATTTT.

The rearrangement uses TRBV19 and TRBJ2-2; 9 bases are a match to TRBD1. The V segment lost 7 bases and the J segment 2 bases; nucleotides outside the gene matches: 8. The CDR3 runs to 16 residues. From germline, CDR1 is LNHDA and CDR2 SQIVND (reference sequence). In nucleotides, the CDR3 is TGTGCCAGTACATACAGGGGGCGTCTCAACACCGGGGAGCTGTTTTTT. This translates into CASTYRGRLNTGELFF. The entire variable domain, with the rest obtained from reference TRBV19 and TRBJ2-2, is as follows: DGGITQSPKYLFRKEGQNVTLSCEQNLNHDAMYWYRQDPGQGLRLIYYSQIVNDFQKGDIAEGYSVSREKKESFPLTVTSAQKNPTAFYLCASTYRGRLNTGELFFGEGSRLTVL.

The chain joins TRBV12-3 or TRBV12-4 to TRBJ2-5, with a possible D match to TRBD2 (7 bases). V gave up 6 bases and J gave up 5 bases, with 13 bases separating them. The CDR3 covers 13 residues. The CDR3 nucleotides are TGTGCCAGCAGCTCTGGGGGGGCGGAGACCCAGTACTTC. Translation gives CASSSGGAETQYF.

The rearrangement uses TRBV6-5 and TRBJ2-7; D unclear. V lost 9 bases, J lost 1 base, and 10 bases lay in between. Germline CDR1 and CDR2: MNHEY and SVGAGI. CDR3 length equals 12 residues. The CDR3 protein is CASSGASYEQYF. CDR3 bases: TGTGCCAGTTCCGGTGCTTCCTACGAGCAGTACTTC.

V and J are TRBV2 and TRBJ2-3; 7 bases map to TRBD2. There are 16 residues in the CDR3. The V segment lost 6 bases and the J segment 2 bases; nucleotides outside the gene matches: 11. Germline V gives CDR1 SNHLY, CDR2 FYNNEI. The DNA for the CDR3 is TGTGCCAGCAGGTGGTTTATGGCGGGAGTCACAGATACGCAGTATTTT. Amino acid sequence: CASRWFMAGVTDTQYF.

This clone is a singleton in its sample. The rearrangement joins TRBV5-6 to TRBJ2-3; TRBD2 might be the D (6 bases). CDR3 length: 14 residues. Germline loops: CDR1 SGHDT, CDR2 YYEEEE. V lost 2 bases and J 6 bases, leaving 13 bases between the germline ends. In DNA form, the CDR3 reads TGTGCCAGCAGCTTACTACGGGAGACGGATACGCAGTATTTT. This encodes CASSLLRETDTQYF.

The chain employs TRBV24-1 and TRBJ1-2; 7 bases are a match to TRBD1. The CDR3 contains 16 residues. Germline CDR1 is KGHDR and CDR2 is SFDVKD. V lost 2 bases, J lost 8 bases, and 13 bases stayed unmatched. CDR3 residues: CATSDSGRGISSGYTF. The CDR3 nucleotides are TGTGCCACCAGTGATTCTGGCAGGGGGATTTCCAGCGGCTACACCTTC.

The chain couples TRBV19 to TRBJ1-5; 10 bases match TRBD1. Germline assignment: CDR1 LNHDA and CDR2 SQIVND (reference sequence). The CDR3 runs 17 residues. Trimming removed 3 bases from V and 7 bases from J; junction bases left unmatched: 12. CDR3 region: CASSIGTGTGAEQPQHF. Written as DNA, the CDR3 is TGTGCCAGTAGTATCGGGACCGGGACAGGGGCTGAACAGCCCCAGCATTTT.